This is a list of T cell receptor beta chains from one sample in a study of T-cell memory formation after mild COVID-19. TCRdb passed the 5' RACE reads through MiXCR, listing each CDR3 protein once. The data hold approximately 100,000 distinct CDR3 sequences, with about 15% observed a single time. The specimen was PBMCs or a T cell subset sorted from them (not recorded which). These receptors were collected from an adult woman who had mild COVID-19 (a few samples of this study predate the infection). Cell type and time point are not known. CDR3s include the opening cysteine and the closing phenylalanine or tryptophan. A D gene is named only where the DNA matches it firmly. A row's size may be missing; if present it is once, few, many or a size class.

clone_size	d_call	v_call	j_call	cdr3_aa	cdr3_nt
few	TRBD2	TRBV13	TRBJ2-3	CASSSQRLAGGSGTQYF	TGTGCCAGCAGCTCCCAGAGACTAGCGGGAGGGTCGGGTACGCAGTATTTT
.	.	TRBV5-1	TRBJ2-5	CASSLGGQPQETQYF	TGCGCCAGCAGCTTGGGGGGGCAGCCCCAAGAGACCCAGTACTTC
.	.	TRBV7-9	TRBJ2-1	CASSFTGTGYYNEQFF	TGTGCCAGCAGCTTCACCGGGACGGGGTACTACAATGAGCAGTTCTTC
few	.	TRBV15	TRBJ2-4	CATSRMDSPKGIQYF	TGTGCCACCAGCAGGATGGACAGCCCCAAGGGGATTCAGTACTTC
.	TRBD2	TRBV10-3	TRBJ2-7	CAISWTSGNPNEQYF	TGTGCCATCAGCTGGACTAGCGGGAACCCCAACGAGCAGTACTTC
.	.	TRBV12-5	TRBJ1-2	CASGFPVSF	TGTGCTAGTGGTTTCCCCGTTTCCTTC
few	.	TRBV7-8	TRBJ2-7	CASSPSISTSYEQYF	TGTGCCAGCAGCCCGTCTATTTCCACGTCCTACGAGCAGTACTTC
.	TRBD2	TRBV7-9	TRBJ2-3	CASSVTLLAGGTKDRTDTQYF	TGTGCCAGCAGCGTAACTCTACTAGCGGGAGGGACCAAGGACCGCACAGATACGCAGTATTTT
.	.	TRBV7-9	TRBJ1-6	CASSLALGSNSPLHF	TGTGCCAGCAGCTTAGCTCTCGGCAGTAATTCACCCCTCCACTTT
.	.	TRBV5-6	TRBJ1-2	CASSSPVWTANYGYTF	TGTGCCAGCAGCTCCCCTGTGTGGACAGCTAACTATGGCTACACCTTC
many	TRBD2	TRBV19	TRBJ2-7	CASKPVAGGYEQYF	TGTGCCAGTAAGCCCGTAGCGGGAGGCTACGAGCAGTACTTC
few	.	TRBV5-6	TRBJ1-5	CASSSGYGNQPQHF	TGTGCCAGCAGTTCCGGTTATGGCAATCAGCCCCAGCATTTT
few	.	TRBV4-2	TRBJ1-1	CASSQLTGNTEAFF	TGTGCCAGCAGCCAACTGACAGGGAACACTGAAGCTTTCTTT
many	.	TRBV25-1	TRBJ2-2	CASRANTGELFF	TGTGCCAGCAGGGCGAACACCGGGGAGCTGTTTTTT
.	.	TRBV9	TRBJ2-4	CASSHPDGKNIQYF	TGTGCCAGCAGCCACCCGGACGGGAAAAACATTCAGTACTTC
few	.	TRBV7-9	TRBJ2-7	CASSLIGGYEQYF	TGTGCCAGCAGCTTAATAGGGGGCTACGAGCAGTACTTC
.	.	TRBV4-1	TRBJ1-1	CASSLTQGSEAFF	TGCGCCAGCAGCCTCACTCAGGGATCTGAAGCTTTCTTT
few	.	TRBV20-1	TRBJ2-7	CSARDLRGVSYEQYF	TGCAGTGCTAGAGATCTCAGGGGAGTTTCCTACGAGCAGTACTTC
.	TRBD1	TRBV5-1	TRBJ1-2	CASSTGQENYGYTF	TGCGCCAGCAGCACGGGACAGGAGAACTATGGCTACACCTTC